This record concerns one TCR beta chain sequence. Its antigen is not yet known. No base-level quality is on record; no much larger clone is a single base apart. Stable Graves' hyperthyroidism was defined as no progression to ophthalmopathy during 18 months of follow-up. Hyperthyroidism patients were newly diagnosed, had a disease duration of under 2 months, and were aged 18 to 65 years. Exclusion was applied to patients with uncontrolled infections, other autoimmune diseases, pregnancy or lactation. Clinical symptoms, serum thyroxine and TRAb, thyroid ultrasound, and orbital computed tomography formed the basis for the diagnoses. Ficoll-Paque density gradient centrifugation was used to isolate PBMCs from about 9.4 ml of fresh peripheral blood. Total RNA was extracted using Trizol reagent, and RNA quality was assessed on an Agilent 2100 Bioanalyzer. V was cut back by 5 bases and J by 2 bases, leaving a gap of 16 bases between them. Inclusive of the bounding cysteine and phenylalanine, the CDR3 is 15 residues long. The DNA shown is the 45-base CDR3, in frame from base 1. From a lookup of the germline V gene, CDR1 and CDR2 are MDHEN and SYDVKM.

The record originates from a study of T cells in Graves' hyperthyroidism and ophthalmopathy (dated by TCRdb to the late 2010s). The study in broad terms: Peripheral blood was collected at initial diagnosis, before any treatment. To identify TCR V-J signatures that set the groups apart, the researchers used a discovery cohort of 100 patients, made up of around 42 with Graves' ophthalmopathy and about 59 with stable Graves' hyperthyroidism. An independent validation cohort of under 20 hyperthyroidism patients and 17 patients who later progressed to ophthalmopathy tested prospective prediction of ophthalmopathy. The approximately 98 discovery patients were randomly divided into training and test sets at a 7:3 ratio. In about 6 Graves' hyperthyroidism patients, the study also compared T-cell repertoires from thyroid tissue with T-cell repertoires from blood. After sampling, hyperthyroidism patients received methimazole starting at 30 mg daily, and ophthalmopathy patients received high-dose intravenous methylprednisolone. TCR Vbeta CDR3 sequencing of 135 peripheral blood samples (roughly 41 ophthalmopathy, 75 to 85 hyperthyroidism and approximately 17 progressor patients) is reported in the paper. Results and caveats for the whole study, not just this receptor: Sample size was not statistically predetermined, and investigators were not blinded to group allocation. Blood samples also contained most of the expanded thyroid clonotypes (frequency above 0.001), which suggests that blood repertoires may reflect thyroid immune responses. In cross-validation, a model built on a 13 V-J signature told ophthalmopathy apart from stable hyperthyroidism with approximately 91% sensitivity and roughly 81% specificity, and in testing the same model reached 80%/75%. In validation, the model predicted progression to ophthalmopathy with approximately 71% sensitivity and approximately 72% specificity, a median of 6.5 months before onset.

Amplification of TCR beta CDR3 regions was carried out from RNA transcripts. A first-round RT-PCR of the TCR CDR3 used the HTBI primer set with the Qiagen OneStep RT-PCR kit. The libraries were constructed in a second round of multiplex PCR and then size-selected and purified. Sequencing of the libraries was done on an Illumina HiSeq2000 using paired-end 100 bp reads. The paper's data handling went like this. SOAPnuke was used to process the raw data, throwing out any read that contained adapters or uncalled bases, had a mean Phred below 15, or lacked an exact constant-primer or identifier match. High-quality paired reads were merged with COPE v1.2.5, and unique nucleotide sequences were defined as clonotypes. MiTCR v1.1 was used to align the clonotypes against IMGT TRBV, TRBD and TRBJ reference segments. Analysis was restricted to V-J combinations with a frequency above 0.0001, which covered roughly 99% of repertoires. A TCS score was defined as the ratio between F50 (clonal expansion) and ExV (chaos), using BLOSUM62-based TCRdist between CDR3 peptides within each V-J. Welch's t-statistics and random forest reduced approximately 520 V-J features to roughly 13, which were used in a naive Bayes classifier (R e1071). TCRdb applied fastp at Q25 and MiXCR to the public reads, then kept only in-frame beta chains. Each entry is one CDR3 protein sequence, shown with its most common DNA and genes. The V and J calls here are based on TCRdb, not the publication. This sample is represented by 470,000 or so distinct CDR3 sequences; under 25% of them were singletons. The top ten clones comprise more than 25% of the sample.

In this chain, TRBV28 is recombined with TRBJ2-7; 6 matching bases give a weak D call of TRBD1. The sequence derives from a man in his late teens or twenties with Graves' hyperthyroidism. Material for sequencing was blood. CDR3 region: CASSAISRGTYEQYF. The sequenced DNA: TGTGCCAGCAGTGCCATATCCAGGGGTACCTACGAGCAGTACTTC.